This entry concerns a single T cell receptor (beta chain). The antigen is unknown. For CDR3 and TCR beta VDJ profiling, genomic DNA was the template used. Using its own MiXCR run on the reads, TCRdb lists one record per CDR3 protein. The sample lists approximately 180,000 distinct CDR3 sequences; approximately 48% were seen once. This record comes from a study of CD8+CD57+ T cells in acquired aplastic anemia. With 0 bases removed from V and 7 bases from J, the gap between germline ends came to 23 bases. The CDR3 runs to 18 residues. CDR1 LNHNV and CDR2 YYDKDF come from the germline V gene (reference sequence). Whole-study results and caveats: There were 25 to 30 CD8+ CDR3 sequences that occurred in both patients and controls.

All sequencing subjects had displayed CD8+CD57+ cell expansion on flow cytometry. The study sampled blood from patients who had received no therapy. The sequenced sample consisted of sorted CD4+, CD8+, or CD8+CD57+ T cells (not recorded which) from PBMCs. This chain joins TRBV15 and TRBJ2-3; unclear D gene. This clonotype originated in a human donor with aplastic anemia. DNA for the CDR3: TGTGCCACCAGCAGAGATACTCCTGGCCAAATGAACAGCTATACGCAGTATTTT. Amino acid sequence: CATSRDTPGQMNSYTQYF.